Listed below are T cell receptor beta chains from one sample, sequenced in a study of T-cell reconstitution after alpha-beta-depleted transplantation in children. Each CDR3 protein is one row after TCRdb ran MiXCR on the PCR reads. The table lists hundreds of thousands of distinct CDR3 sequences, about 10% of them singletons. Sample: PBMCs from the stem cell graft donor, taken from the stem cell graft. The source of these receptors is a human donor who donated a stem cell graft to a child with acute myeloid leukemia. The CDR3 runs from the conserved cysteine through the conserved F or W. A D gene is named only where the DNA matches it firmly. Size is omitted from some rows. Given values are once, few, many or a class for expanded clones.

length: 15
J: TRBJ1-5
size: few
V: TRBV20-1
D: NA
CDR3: CSVGSLDKSNQPQHF
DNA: TGCAGTGTCGGGTCGCTGGACAAAAGCAATCAGCCCCAGCATTTT

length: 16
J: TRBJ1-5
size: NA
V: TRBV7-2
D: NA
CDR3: CASSLRSFSGNQPQHF
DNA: TGTGCCAGCAGCTTAAGGTCTTTCAGCGGCAATCAGCCCCAGCATTTT

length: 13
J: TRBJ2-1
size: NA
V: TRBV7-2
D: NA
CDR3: CASSLVGINKQFF
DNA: TGTGCCAGCAGCTTAGTAGGAATCAATAAGCAGTTCTTC

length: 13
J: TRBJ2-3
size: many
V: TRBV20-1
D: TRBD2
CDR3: CSARYTSGETQYF
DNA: TGCAGTGCTCGTTATACTAGCGGAGAAACGCAGTATTTT

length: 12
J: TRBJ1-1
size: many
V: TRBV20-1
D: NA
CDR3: CSASGPNTEAFF
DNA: TGCAGTGCTAGTGGGCCCAACACTGAAGCTTTCTTT

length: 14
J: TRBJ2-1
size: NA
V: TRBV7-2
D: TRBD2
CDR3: CASSLEASGSEQFF
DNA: TGTGCCAGCAGCTTAGAGGCTAGCGGTAGTGAGCAGTTCTTC

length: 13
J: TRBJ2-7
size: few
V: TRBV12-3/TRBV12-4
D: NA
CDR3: CASSRLEGYEQYF
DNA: TGTGCCAGCAGTAGACTAGAGGGGTACGAGCAGTACTTC

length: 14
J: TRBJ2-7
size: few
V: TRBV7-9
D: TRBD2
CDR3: CASSLARSGSKQYF
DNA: TGTGCCAGCAGCTTAGCGCGGAGCGGGAGCAAGCAGTACTTC

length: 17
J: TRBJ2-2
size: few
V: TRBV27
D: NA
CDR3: CASSFSILGENTGELFF
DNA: TGTGCCAGCAGTTTTAGCATTCTGGGGGAAAACACCGGGGAGCTGTTTTTT

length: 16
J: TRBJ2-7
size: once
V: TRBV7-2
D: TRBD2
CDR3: CASSDPWGAGVEEQYF
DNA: TGTGCCAGCAGCGATCCCTGGGGAGCGGGAGTGGAAGAGCAGTACTTC

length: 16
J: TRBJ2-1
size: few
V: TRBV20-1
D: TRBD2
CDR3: CSASYTSGRAKNEQFF
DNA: TGCAGTGCTAGCTATACTAGCGGGAGGGCCAAGAATGAGCAGTTCTTC

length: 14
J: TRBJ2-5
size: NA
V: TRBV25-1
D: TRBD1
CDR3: CASSVPGGEETQYF
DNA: TGTGCCAGCAGTGTTCCAGGGGGCGAGGAGACCCAGTACTTC

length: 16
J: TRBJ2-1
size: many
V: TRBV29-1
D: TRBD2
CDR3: CSVEDGVREGTNEQFF
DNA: TGCAGCGTTGAAGATGGGGTGCGGGAGGGGACCAATGAGCAGTTCTTC

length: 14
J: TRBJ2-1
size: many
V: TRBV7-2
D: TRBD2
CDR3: CARPKTSGSDEQFF
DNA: TGTGCCAGACCTAAGACTAGCGGGAGTGATGAGCAGTTCTTC

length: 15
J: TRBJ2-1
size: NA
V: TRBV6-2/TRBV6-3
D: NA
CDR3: CASTRVSGNFNEQFF
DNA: TGTGCCAGCACCCGGGTCAGCGGTAATTTCAATGAGCAGTTCTTC

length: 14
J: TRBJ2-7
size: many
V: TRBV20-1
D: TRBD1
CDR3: CSATPGQGAYEQYF
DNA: TGCAGTGCTACTCCGGGACAGGGGGCATACGAGCAGTACTTC

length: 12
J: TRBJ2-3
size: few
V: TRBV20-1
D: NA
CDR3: CSAAQGADTQYF
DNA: TGCAGTGCTGCACAGGGCGCAGATACGCAGTATTTT

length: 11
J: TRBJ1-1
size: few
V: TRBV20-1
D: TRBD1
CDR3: CSARGQTEAFF
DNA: TGCAGTGCTCGGGGACAGACTGAAGCTTTCTTT

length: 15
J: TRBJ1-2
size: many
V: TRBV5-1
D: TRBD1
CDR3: CASSGGQGPTYGYTF
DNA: TGCGCCAGCAGCGGGGGACAGGGCCCCACCTATGGCTACACCTTC

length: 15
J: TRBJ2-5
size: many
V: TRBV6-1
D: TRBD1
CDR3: CAIRPPRQGGETQYF
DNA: TGTGCCATCAGACCCCCCCGACAGGGTGGCGAGACCCAGTACTTC

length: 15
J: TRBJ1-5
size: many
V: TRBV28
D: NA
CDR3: CASSYYSKGGQPQHF
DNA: TGTGCCAGCAGCTATTACAGCAAGGGAGGTCAGCCCCAGCATTTT

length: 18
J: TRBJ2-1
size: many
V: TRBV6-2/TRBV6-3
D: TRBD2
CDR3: CASSYLAGESFSYNEQFF
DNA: TGTGCCAGCAGTTACCTAGCGGGAGAGTCCTTCTCCTACAATGAGCAGTTCTTC

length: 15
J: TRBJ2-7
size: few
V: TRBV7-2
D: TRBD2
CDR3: CASSYRAWTSDEQYF
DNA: TGTGCCAGCAGCTATCGAGCATGGACTAGCGACGAGCAGTACTTC

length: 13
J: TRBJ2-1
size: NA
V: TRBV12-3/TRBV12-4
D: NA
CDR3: CASSLIGPNEQFF
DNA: TGTGCCAGCAGTTTAATCGGGCCCAATGAGCAGTTCTTC

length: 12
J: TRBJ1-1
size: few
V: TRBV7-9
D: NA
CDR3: CASSLGASEAFF
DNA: TGTGCCAGCAGCTTAGGGGCGTCTGAAGCTTTCTTT

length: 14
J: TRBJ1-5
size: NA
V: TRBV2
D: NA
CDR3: CASSETGMLQPQHF
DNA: TGTGCCAGCAGTGAAACAGGGATGCTTCAGCCCCAGCATTTT

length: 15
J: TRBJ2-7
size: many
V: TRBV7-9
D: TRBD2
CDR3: CASSSSSGRAYEQYF
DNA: TGTGCCAGCAGCTCCTCTAGCGGGAGGGCGTACGAGCAGTACTTC

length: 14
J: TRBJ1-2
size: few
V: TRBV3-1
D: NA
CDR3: CASSRGGEDYGYTF
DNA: TGTGCCAGCAGCCGAGGAGGGGAGGACTATGGCTACACCTTC

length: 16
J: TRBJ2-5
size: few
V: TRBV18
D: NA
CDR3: CASSPLFGMGQETQYF
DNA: TGTGCCAGCTCACCGCTCTTCGGGATGGGACAAGAGACCCAGTACTTC

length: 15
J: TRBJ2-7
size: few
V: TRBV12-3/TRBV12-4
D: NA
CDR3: CASTLGTRRLYEQYF
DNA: TGTGCCAGCACCTTGGGGACAAGGAGACTATACGAGCAGTACTTC

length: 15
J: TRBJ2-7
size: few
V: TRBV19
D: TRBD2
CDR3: CASTLLAGEGYEQYF
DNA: TGTGCCAGTACCCTACTAGCGGGAGAGGGGTACGAGCAGTACTTC

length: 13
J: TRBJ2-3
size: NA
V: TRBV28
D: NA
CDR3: CASRSYQTDTQYF
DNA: TGTGCCAGCAGGTCCTACCAAACAGATACGCAGTATTTT

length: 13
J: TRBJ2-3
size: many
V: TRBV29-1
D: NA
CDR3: CSVGSSVWDTQYF
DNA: TGCAGCGTTGGGAGCTCTGTCTGGGATACGCAGTATTTT

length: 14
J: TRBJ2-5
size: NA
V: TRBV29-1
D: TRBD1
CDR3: CSVDGTGSSGTQYF
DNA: TGCAGCGTTGACGGGACAGGTTCATCGGGGACCCAGTACTTC

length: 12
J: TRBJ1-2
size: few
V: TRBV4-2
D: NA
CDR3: CASSPPGKGYTF
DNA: TGTGCCAGCAGCCCCCCGGGGAAAGGCTACACCTTC

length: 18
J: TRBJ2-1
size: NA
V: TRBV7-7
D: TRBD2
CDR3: CASSLAGPGLGSYNEQFF
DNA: TGTGCTAGCAGCTTAGCGGGACCGGGACTAGGTTCCTACAATGAGCAGTTCTTC

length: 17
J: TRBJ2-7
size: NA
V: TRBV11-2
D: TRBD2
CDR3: CASSSRLAGGSSYEQYF
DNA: TGTGCCAGCAGCTCTAGACTAGCGGGAGGGAGCTCCTACGAGCAGTACTTC

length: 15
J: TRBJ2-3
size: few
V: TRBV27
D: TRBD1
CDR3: CASSGGTGSTDTQYF
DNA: TGTGCCAGCAGTGGTGGGACAGGGAGCACAGATACGCAGTATTTT

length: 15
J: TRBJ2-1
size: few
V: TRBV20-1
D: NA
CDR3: CSAIGRGSSYNEQFF
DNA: TGCAGTGCTATCGGGCGGGGTAGCTCCTACAATGAGCAGTTCTTC

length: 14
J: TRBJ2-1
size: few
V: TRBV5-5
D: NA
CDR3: CASRRGTGIYEQFF
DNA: TGTGCCAGCAGAAGAGGGACTGGGATCTATGAGCAGTTCTTC

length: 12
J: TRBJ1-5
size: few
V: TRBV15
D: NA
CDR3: CATSRGNQPQHF
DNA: TGTGCCACCAGCAGGGGAAATCAGCCCCAGCATTTT

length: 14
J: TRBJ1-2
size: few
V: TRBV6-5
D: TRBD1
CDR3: CASSYQGQGYGYTF
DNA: TGTGCCAGCAGTTACCAGGGACAGGGCTATGGCTACACCTTC

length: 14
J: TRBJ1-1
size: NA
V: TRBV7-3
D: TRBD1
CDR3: CASSQRQGSTEAFF
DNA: TGTGCCAGCAGCCAAAGACAGGGGTCCACTGAAGCTTTCTTT

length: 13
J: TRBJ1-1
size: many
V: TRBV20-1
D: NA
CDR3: CSAIHPDSYRAFF
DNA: TGCAGTGCTATTCACCCCGACAGCTACCGAGCTTTCTTT

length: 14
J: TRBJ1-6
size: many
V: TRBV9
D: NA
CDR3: CASSVKVVNSPLHF
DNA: TGTGCCAGCAGCGTTAAGGTAGTCAATTCACCCCTCCACTTT

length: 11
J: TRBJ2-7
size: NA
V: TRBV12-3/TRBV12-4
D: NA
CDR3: CASNRGLEQYF
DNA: TGTGCCAGTAACCGGGGGCTTGAGCAGTACTTC

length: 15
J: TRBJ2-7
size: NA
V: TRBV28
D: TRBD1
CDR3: CASSGTGTGWSEQYF
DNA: TGTGCCAGCAGTGGCACCGGGACAGGGTGGTCCGAGCAGTACTTC

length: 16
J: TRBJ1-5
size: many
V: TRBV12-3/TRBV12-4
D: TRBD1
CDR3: CASSLGGQGVWQPQHF
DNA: TGTGCCAGCAGTTTGGGAGGACAGGGGGTTTGGCAGCCCCAGCATTTT

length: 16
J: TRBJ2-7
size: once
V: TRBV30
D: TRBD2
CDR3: CACGGGSGRGAYEQYF
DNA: TGTGCCTGCGGGGGTGGGAGCGGGAGAGGCGCCTACGAGCAGTACTTC

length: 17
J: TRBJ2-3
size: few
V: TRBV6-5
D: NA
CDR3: CASSYGPGAGGTDTQYF
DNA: TGTGCCAGCAGTTACGGGCCGGGGGCTGGGGGCACAGATACGCAGTATTTT

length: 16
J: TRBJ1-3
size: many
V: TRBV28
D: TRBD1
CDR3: CASSFRTGGSGNTIYF
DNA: TGTGCCAGCAGTTTTAGAACAGGGGGCTCTGGAAACACCATATATTTT

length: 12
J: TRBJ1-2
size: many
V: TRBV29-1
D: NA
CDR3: CSGRAGDYGYTF
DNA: TGCAGCGGCCGGGCGGGGGACTATGGCTACACCTTC

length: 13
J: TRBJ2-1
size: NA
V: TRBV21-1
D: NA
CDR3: CASSKGHPNEQFF
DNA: TGTGCCAGCAGCAAAGGTCACCCCAATGAGCAGTTCTTC